These 15 T cell receptor beta chains originate from one sample sequenced in a study of chemoradiotherapy in HPV16-positive cancers. TCRdb keeps only in-frame clones here, not all; method: immunoSEQ multiplex PCR. The sample includes 9,500 to 15,000 clones, about three fifths of them seen just once. Sampling was done from a patient who underwent chemoradiotherapy. The receptor source for this set is a human donor with HPV-associated anogenital cancer.

This chain uses TRBV5-1 with TRBJ2-2; TRBD1 agrees at 10 bases. This CDR3 contains 16 residues. The V gene end was trimmed by 5 bases and the J gene end by 1 base; junction bases not matched to a gene: 5. From germline, CDR1 is SGHRS and CDR2 YFSETQ. The CDR3 region is CASSSGTGVNTGELFF. CDR3 bases: TGCGCCAGCAGTTCCGGGACAGGGGTGAACACCGGGGAGCTGTTTTTT. Full variable domain (rest looked up from reference TRBV5-1 and TRBJ2-2): KAGVTQTPRYLIKTRGQQVTLSCSPISGHRSVSWYQQTPGQGLQFLFEYFSETQRNKGNFPGRFSGRQFSNSRSEMNVSTLELGDSALYLCASSSGTGVNTGELFFGEGSRLTVL.

The genes are TRBV5-1 and TRBJ2-1, with 13 bases lining up with TRBD2. Germline values: CDR1 SGHRS, CDR2 YFSETQ. The CDR3 length is 17 residues. V gave up 4 bases and J gave up 1 base; unmatched junction bases: 5. The CDR3 DNA reads TGCGCCAGCAGCGCCCGGACTAGCGGGGGATCCTACAATGAGCAGTTCTTC. Protein: CASSARTSGGSYNEQFF.

This chain joins TRBV7-6 and TRBJ2-7, with 8 bases that match TRBD1. Germline V gives CDR1 SGHVS, CDR2 FNYEAQ. With V trimmed by 5 bases and J by 13 bases, 16 bases remained unmatched. This CDR3 spans 14 amino acids. This chain's CDR3 is CASSPGQGPAVIYF. DNA of the CDR3: TGTGCCAGCAGCCCTGGACAGGGACCCGCAGTGATATACTTC.

This clone was found once. V gene TRBV19 combines with J gene TRBJ2-1; 14 positions match TRBD2. V shed 5 bases, J shed 8 bases, and the junction held 8 bases outside the gene matches. CDR1 is LNHDA, CDR2 SQIVND, per germline (reference sequence). The CDR3 loop spans 16 amino acids. This CDR3 is CASSARLAGGPYEQFF. CDR3 coding DNA: TGTGCCAGTAGTGCCCGACTAGCGGGAGGGCCCTATGAGCAGTTCTTC.

This chain links TRBV5-3 with TRBJ1-2; the D gene is possibly TRBD1 (5 bases). TRBV5-3 is marked as an open reading frame, function uncertain. This CDR3 is 14 amino acids long. Trimming left V 2 bases short and J 10 bases short, with 18 bases between. The CDR3 nucleotides are TGTGCCAGAAGCTTTCAGGGCGCCGGAGGGGCCTACACCTTC. This encodes CARSFQGAGGAYTF.

In this sample, this clone turned up once. The chain uses TRBV27 and TRBJ1-4; D call uncertain. This CDR3 has 15 amino acids. V was shortened by 7 bases and J by 8 bases, with 20 bases between the two germline ends. In germline, CDR1 is MNHEY, CDR2 SMNVEV (reference sequence). CDR3 DNA sequence: TGTGCCAGCACCTCTGGAGCAGGACGTAGGGAAAAACTGTTTTTT. Its translation: CASTSGAGRREKLFF. The complete variable domain, with remaining parts taken from reference TRBV27 and TRBJ1-4, reads EAQVTQNPRYLITVTGKKLTVTCSQNMNHEYMSWYRQDPGLGLRQIYYSMNVEVTDKGDVPEGYKVSRKEKRNFPLILESPSPNQTSLYFCASTSGAGRREKLFFGSGTQLSVL.

This clone is deemed medium-sized (0.01 to 0.1%). The V and J genes are TRBV19 and TRBJ2-7; a weak D match, TRBD1 (6 bases). V dropped 6 bases and J dropped 5 bases, with 20 bases sitting between them. Germline CDR1 LNHDA, CDR2 SQIVND (reference sequence). The CDR3 is made up of 15 amino acids. The DNA of the CDR3 is TGTGCCAGTAGCAATGGTGGGACAAAGATAAACGAGCAGTACTTC. Encoded protein: CASSNGGTKINEQYF. The entire variable domain, with the rest obtained from reference TRBV19 and TRBJ2-7, is as follows: DGGITQSPKYLFRKEGQNVTLSCEQNLNHDAMYWYRQDPGQGLRLIYYSQIVNDFQKGDIAEGYSVSREKKESFPLTVTSAQKNPTAFYLCASSNGGTKINEQYFGPGTRLTVT.

About this clone itself: Other DNA sequences within the sample encode an identical CDR3. This chain uses TRBV2 with TRBJ1-5; D possibly corresponds to TRBD1 (5 bases). This CDR3 contains 13 residues. Trimming removed 6 bases at V and 3 bases at J, with 9 bases between. The germline V gene has CDR1 SNHLY and CDR2 FYNNEI. The CDR3 loop reads CASSGGVNQPQHF. Written as DNA, the CDR3 is TGTGCCAGCAGCGGAGGGGTCAATCAGCCCCAGCATTTT.

J is TRBJ1-5 and V is TRBV19; D might be TRBD1 (6 bases). CDR3 length: 16 amino acids. The ends were cut back, 2 bases at V and 1 base at J, with 12 bases in the middle. Germline CDR1 LNHDA, CDR2 SQIVND (reference sequence). DNA for the CDR3: TGTGCCAGTAGTATATTGGGGGCGCGGAGCAATCAGCCCCAGCATTTT. It encodes CASSILGARSNQPQHF.

The chain is built from TRBV5-1 and TRBJ2-1; 11 bases are shared with TRBD2. The germline CDR1 and CDR2 sequences are SGHRS and YFSETQ. V lost 4 bases, J lost 5 bases, and 5 bases stayed unmatched. The CDR3 totals 15 residues. CDR3 region: CASSIGTSGNNEQFF. The CDR3 DNA sequence: TGCGCCAGCAGCATCGGGACTAGCGGTAACAATGAGCAGTTCTTC.

This chain links TRBV19 with TRBJ2-7, with unresolved D. The germline V gene has CDR1 LNHDA and CDR2 SQIVND (reference sequence). CDR3 length: 14 amino acids. Trimming left V 5 bases short and J 4 bases short, with 15 bases between. The DNA for the CDR3 is TGTGCCAGTAGTTTGAGTATCTGGGATTACGAGCAGTACTTC. Its protein product is CASSLSIWDYEQYF.

There are a few counts of this clone. J is TRBJ2-1 and V is TRBV5-1; 7 nucleotides align to TRBD1. J lost 8 bases, V lost 2 bases, and 7 bases had no gene match. This CDR3 has 14 amino acids. Germline V gene sequence: CDR1 SGHRS, CDR2 YFSETQ. The CDR3 loop is CASSLRQGGDEQFF. The CDR3 DNA reads as TGCGCCAGCAGCTTAAGACAGGGCGGCGATGAGCAGTTCTTC.

The rearrangement uses TRBV7-8 and TRBJ1-2; D ambiguous. The CDR3 is 16 amino acids. Trimming pared 0 bases from V and 2 bases from J, leaving 13 bases between. Germline V gene lookup returns CDR1 SGHVS and CDR2 FQNEAQ. The CDR3 coding sequence is TGTGCCAGCAGCTTAGCACCCGGGAGACAAAACTATGGCTACACCTTC. This gives the protein CASSLAPGRQNYGYTF. Looking up the rest from reference TRBV7-8 and TRBJ1-2 gives the full variable domain: GAGVSQSPRYKVAKRGQDVALRCDPISGHVSLFWYQQALGQGPEFLTYFQNEAQLDKSGLPSDRFFAERPEGSVSTLKIQRTQQEDSAVYLCASSLAPGRQNYGYTFGSGTRLTVV.

The J gene is TRBJ2-1, the V gene TRBV20-1; no clear D. CDR3 length: 11 residues. CDR1 and CDR2 (germline): DFQATT, SNEGSKA (reference sequence). Trimming removed 2 bases from V and 5 bases from J, with 4 bases in between. CDR3 nucleotide sequence: TGCAGTGCTAGACTCGACAATGAGCAGTTCTTC. Its protein product is CSARLDNEQFF.

This chain joins TRBV5-6 and TRBJ2-7; TRBD2 might be the D (6 bases). This CDR3 has 15 amino acids. V shed 4 bases and J shed 2 bases, with 16 bases lying between them. Germline V gene lookup returns CDR1 SGHDT and CDR2 YYEEEE. CDR3 protein: CASSRRLDHTYEQYF. The CDR3, as DNA: TGTGCCAGCAGCCGGAGACTAGATCACACCTACGAGCAGTACTTC.